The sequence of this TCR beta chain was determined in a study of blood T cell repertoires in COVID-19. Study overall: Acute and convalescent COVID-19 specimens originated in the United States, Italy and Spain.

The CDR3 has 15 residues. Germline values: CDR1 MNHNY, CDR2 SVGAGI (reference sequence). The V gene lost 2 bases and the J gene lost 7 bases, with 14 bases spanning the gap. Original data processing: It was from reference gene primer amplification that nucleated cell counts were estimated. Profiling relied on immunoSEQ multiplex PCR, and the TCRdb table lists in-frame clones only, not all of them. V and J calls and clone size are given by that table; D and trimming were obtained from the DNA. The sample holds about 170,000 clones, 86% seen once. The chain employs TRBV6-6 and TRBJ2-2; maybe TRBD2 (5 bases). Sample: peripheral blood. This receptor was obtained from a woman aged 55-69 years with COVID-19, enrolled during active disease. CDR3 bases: TGTGCCAGCAGTTACCACCAAGGTCGGGGCGGGGAGCTGTTTTTT. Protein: CASSYHQGRGGELFF.